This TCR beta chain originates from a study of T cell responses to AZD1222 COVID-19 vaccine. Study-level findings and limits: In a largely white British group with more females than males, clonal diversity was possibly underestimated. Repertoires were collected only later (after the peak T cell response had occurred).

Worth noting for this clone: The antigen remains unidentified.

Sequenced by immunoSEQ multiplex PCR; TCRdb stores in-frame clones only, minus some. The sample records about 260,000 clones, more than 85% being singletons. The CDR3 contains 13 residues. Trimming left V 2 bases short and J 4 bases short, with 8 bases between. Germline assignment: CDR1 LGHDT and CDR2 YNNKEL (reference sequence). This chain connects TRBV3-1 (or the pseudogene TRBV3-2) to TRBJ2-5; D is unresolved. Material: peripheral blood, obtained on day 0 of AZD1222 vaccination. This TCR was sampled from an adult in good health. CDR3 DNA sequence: TGTGCCAGCAGCCAAAATGGGGTAGAGACCCAGTACTTC. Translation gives CASSQNGVETQYF.